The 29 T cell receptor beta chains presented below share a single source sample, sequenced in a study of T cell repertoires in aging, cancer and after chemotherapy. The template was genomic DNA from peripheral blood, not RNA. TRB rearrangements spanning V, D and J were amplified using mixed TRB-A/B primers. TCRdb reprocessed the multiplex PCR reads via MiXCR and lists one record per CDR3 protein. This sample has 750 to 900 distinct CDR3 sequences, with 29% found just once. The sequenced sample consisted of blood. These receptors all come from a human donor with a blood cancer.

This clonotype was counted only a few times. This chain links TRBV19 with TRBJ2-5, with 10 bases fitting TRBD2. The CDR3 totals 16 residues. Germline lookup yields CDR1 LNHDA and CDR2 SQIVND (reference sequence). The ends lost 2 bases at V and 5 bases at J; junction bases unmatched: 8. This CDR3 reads CASSILAGGPQETQYF. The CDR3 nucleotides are TGTGCCAGTAGTATATTAGCGGGGGGCCCCCAGGAGACCCAGTACTTC.

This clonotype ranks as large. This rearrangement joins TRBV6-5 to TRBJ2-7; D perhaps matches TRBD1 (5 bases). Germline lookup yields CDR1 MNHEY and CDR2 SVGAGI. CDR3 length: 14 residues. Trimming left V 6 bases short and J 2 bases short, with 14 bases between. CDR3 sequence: CASRPQVSPYEQYF. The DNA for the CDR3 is TGTGCCAGCAGACCACAGGTCTCCCCCTACGAGCAGTACTTC.

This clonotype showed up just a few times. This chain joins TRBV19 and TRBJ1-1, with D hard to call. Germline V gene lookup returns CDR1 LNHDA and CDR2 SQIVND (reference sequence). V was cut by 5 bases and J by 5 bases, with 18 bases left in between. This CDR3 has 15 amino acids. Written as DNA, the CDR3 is TGTGCCAGTAGTTTCTCCGGGATCCCGAATACTGAAGCTTTCTTT. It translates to CASSFSGIPNTEAFF.

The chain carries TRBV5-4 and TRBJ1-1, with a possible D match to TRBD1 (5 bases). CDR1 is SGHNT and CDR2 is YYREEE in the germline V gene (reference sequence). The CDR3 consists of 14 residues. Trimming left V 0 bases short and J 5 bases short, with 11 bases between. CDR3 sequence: CASSLDQGSTEAFF. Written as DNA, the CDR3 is TGTGCCAGCAGCTTGGATCAGGGATCTACTGAAGCTTTCTTT.

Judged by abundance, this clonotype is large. The CDR3 region has the DNA TGTGCCAGCAGCTTGACTAGCGGCCCCACAGATACGCAGTATTTT. This encodes CASSLTSGPTDTQYF. This chain links TRBV7-4 with TRBJ2-3; 9 bases line up with TRBD2. The CDR3 length is 15 residues. Losses at the gene ends were 3 bases for V and 2 bases for J; bases not matched to a gene: 3. CDR1 and CDR2 from the germline V gene are SGHVT and SQSDAQ.

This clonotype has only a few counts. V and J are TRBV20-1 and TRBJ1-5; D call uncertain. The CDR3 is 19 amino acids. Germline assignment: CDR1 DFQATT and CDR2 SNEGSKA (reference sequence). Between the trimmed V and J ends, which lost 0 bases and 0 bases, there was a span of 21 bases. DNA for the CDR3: TGCAGTGCTAGAGATCTAAATCAGACCGCTTCATATAGCAATCAGCCCCAGCATTTT. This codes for CSARDLNQTASYSNQPQHF.

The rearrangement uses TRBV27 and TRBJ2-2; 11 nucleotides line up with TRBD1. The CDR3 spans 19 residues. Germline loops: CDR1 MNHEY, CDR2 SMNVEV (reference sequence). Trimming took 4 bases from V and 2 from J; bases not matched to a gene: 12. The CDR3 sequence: CASSSPGQGARVNTGELFF. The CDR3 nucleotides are TGTGCCAGCAGTTCGCCCGGACAGGGGGCCAGGGTCAACACCGGGGAGCTGTTTTTT.

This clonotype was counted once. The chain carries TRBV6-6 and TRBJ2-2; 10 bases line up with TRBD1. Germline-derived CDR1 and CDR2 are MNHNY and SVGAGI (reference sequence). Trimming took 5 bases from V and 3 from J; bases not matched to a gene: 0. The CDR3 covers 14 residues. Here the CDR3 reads CASSGTGDTGELFF. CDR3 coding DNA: TGTGCCAGCAGTGGGACAGGGGACACCGGGGAGCTGTTTTTT.

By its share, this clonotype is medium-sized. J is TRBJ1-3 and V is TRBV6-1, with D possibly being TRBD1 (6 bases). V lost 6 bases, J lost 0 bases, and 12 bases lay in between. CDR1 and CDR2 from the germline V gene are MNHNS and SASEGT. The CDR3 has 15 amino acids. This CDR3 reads CASSKLQGSGNTIYF. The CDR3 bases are TGTGCCAGCAGCAAATTACAGGGCTCTGGAAACACCATATATTTT.

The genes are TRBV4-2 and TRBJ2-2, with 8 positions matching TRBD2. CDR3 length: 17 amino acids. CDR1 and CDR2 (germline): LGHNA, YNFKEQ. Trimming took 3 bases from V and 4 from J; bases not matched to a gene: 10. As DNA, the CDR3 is TGTGCCAGCAGCCACGGTGGACTAGCTCCGAGCACCGGGGAGCTGTTTTTT. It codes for CASSHGGLAPSTGELFF.

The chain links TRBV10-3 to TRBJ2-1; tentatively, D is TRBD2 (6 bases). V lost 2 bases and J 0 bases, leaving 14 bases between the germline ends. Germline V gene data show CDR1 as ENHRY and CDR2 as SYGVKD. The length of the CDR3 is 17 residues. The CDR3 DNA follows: TGTGCCATCAGTGAGGGAGGGGCGGTACGCTCCTACAATGAGCAGTTCTTC. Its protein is CAISEGGAVRSYNEQFF.

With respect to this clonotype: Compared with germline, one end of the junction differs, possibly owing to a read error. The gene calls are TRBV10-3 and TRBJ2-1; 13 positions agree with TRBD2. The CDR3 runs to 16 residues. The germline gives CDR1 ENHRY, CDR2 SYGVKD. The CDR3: CTISESATSGRYEQFF. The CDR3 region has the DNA TGTACCATCAGTGAGTCGGCGACTAGCGGGAGGTATGAGCAGTTCTTC.

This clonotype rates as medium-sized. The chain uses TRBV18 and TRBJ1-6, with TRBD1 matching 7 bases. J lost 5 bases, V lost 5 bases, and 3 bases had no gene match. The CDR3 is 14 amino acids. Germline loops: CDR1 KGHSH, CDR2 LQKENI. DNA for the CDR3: TGTGCCAGCTCAACGGGACAGAATAATTCACCCCTCCACTTT. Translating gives CASSTGQNNSPLHF.

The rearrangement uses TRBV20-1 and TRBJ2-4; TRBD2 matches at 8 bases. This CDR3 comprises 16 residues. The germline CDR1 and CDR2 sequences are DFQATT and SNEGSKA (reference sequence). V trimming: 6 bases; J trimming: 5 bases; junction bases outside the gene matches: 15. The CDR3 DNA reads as TGCAGTGCCCTCCCTGGACTAGCAGTCTCGGAAAACATTCAGTACTTC. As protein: CSALPGLAVSENIQYF.

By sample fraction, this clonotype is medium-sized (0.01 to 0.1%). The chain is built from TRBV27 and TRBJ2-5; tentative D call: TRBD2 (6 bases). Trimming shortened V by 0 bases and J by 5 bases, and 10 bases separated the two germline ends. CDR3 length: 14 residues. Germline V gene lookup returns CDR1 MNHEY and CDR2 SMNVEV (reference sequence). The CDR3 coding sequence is TGTGCCAGCAGTTTATCTGCGGGGACGGAGACCCAGTACTTC. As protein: CASSLSAGTETQYF.

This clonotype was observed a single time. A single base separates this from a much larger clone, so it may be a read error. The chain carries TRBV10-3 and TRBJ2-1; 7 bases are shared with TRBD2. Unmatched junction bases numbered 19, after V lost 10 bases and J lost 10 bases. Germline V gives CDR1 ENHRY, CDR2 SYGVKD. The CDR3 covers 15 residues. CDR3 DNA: TGTGCCACCACCACCCTAGCGGCGATCTCCTACGAGCAGTTCTTC. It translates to CATTTLAAISYEQFF.

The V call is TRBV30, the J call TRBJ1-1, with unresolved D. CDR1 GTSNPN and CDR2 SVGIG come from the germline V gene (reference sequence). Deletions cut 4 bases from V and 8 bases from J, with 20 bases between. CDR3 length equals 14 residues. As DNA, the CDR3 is TGTGCCTGGAACGACTATTTTACCTCCTGGGAAGCTTTCTTT. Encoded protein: CAWNDYFTSWEAFF.

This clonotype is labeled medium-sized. CDR3 nucleotides: TGTGCCACCAGCAGAGATTTGGGGTCTGAAGCTTTCTTT. This translates into CATSRDLGSEAFF. The rearrangement uses TRBV15 and TRBJ1-1; D unclear. Looked up from germline, CDR1 is LNHNV and CDR2 is YYDKDF (reference sequence). There are 13 residues in the CDR3. The germline V and J ends were trimmed by 0 bases and 6 bases, with 8 bases remaining between them. Looking up the rest from reference TRBV15 and TRBJ1-1 gives the full variable domain: DAMVIQNPRYQVTQFGKPVTLSCSQTLNHNVMYWYQQKSSQAPKLLFHYYDKDFNNEADTPDNFQSRRPNTSFCFLDIRSPGLGDTAMYLCATSRDLGSEAFFGQGTRLTVV.

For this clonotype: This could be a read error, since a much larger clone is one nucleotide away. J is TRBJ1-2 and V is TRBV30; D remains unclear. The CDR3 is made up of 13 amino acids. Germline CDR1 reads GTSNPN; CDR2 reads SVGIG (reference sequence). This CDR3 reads CTWSVMVPYGYTF. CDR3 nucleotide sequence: TGTACCTGGAGTGTAATGGTTCCCTATGGCTACACCTTC.

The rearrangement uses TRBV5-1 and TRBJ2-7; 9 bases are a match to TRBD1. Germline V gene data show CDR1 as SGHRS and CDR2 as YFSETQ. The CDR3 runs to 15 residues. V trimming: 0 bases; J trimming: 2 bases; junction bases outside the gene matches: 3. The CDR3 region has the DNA TGCGCCAGCAGCTTGGGGGGGACAGGGACCTACGAGCAGTACTTC. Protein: CASSLGGTGTYEQYF. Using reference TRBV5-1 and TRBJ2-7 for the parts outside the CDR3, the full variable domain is KAGVTQTPRYLIKTRGQQVTLSCSPISGHRSVSWYQQTPGQGLQFLFEYFSETQRNKGNFPGRFSGRQFSNSRSEMNVSTLELGDSALYLCASSLGGTGTYEQYFGPGTRLTVT.

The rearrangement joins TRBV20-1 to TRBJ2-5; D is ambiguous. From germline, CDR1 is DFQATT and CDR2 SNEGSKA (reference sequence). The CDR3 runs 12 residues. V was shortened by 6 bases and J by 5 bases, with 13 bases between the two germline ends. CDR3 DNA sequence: TGCAGTGCCCCGGTGGGGAAGGAGACCCAGTACTTC. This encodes CSAPVGKETQYF.

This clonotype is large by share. CDR3 sequence: CASRWTSDLSYNEQFF. CDR3 DNA sequence: TGTGCCAGCAGGTGGACGAGCGACCTCTCCTACAATGAGCAGTTCTTC. This rearrangement joins TRBV28 to TRBJ2-1; D uncertain. The CDR3 is made up of 16 amino acids. Germline loops: CDR1 MDHEN, CDR2 SYDVKM. V was clipped by 6 bases and J by 0 bases, with 15 bases between them. The full variable domain, completed using reference TRBV28 and TRBJ2-1, is DVKVTQSSRYLVKRTGEKVFLECVQDMDHENMFWYRQDPGLGLRLIYFSYDVKMKEKGDIPEGYSVSREKKERFSLILESASTNQTSMYLCASRWTSDLSYNEQFFGPGTRLTVL.

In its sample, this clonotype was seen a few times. CDR3 region: CASSQSPDSYEQYF. The DNA of the CDR3 is TGTGCCAGCAGCCAGTCGCCAGATTCCTACGAGCAGTACTTC. V is TRBV13 and J is TRBJ2-7; D not certain. Germline CDR1 and CDR2: PRHDT and FYEKMQ (reference sequence). V was shortened by 5 bases and J by 1 base, with 12 bases between the two germline ends. This CDR3 has 14 residues.

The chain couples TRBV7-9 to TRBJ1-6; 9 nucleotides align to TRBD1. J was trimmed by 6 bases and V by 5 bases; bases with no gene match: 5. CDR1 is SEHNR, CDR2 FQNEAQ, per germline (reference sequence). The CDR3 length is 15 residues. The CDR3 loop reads CASSARGQGNSPLHF. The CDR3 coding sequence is TGTGCCAGCAGCGCGAGGGGACAGGGTAATTCACCCCTCCACTTT.

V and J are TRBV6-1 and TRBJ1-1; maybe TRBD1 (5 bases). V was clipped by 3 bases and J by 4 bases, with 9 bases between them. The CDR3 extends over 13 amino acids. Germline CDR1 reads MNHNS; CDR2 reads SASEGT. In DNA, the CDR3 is TGTGCCAGCAGTGACCAGGGCGTCACTGAAGCTTTCTTT. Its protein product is CASSDQGVTEAFF.

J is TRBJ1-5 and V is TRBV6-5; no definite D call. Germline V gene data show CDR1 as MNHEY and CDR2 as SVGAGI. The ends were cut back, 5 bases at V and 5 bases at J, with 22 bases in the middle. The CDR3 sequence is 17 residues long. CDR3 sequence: CASSETPVREPDQPQHF. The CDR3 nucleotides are TGTGCCAGCAGTGAGACCCCCGTGCGGGAACCGGATCAGCCCCAGCATTTT.

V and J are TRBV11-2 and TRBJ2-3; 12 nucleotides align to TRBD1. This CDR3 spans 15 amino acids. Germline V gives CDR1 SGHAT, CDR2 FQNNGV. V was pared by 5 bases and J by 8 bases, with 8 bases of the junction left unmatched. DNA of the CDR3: TGTGCCAGCAGCCTCTGGGACAGGGGGCTTGGTACGCAGTATTTT. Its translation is CASSLWDRGLGTQYF.

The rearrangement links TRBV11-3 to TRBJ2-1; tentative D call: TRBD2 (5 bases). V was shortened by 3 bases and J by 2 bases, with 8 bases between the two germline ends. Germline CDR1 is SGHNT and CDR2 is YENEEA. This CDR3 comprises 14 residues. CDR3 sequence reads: CASSFGEPYNEQFF. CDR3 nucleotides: TGTGCCAGCAGCTTCGGGGAACCCTACAATGAGCAGTTCTTC.

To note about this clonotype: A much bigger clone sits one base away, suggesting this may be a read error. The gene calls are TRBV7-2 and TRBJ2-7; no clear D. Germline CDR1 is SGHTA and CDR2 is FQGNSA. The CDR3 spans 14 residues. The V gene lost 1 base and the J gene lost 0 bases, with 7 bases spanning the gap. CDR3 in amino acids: CASSLVLSSYEQYF. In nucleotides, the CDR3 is TGTGCCAGCAGCTTAGTACTCAGCTCCTACGAGCAGTACTTC.